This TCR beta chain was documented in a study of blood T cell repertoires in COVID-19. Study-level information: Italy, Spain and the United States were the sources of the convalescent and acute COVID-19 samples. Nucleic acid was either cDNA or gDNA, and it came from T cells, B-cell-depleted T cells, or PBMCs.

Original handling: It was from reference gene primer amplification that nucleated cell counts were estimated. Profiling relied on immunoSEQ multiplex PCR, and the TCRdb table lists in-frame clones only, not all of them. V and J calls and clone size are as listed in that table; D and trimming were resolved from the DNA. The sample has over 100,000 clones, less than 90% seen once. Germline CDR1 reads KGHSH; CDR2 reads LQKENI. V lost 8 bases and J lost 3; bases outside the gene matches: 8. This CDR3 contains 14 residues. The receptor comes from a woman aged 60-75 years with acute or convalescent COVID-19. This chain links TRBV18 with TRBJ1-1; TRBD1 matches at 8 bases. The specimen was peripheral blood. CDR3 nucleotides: TGTGCCAGCACCAGGACAGGGACGCACACTGAAGCTTTCTTT. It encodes CASTRTGTHTEAFF.